These 26 T cell receptor beta chains share one sample of origin, sequenced in a study of T cell responses to AZD1222 COVID-19 vaccine. The method was immunoSEQ multiplex PCR; TCRdb's version includes in-frame clones alone and lacks a portion of them. The data hold 130,000 to 150,000 clones, with around 83% observed a single time. The input for sequencing was peripheral blood, taken on day 0 of MenACWY control vaccination. These receptor sequences come from an adult in good health.

The V gene is TRBV3-1 (or the pseudogene TRBV3-2), the J gene TRBJ2-1, with 8 positions matching TRBD2. In germline, CDR1 is LGHDT, CDR2 YNNKEL (reference sequence). This CDR3 region has 17 residues. V shed 1 base and J 5 bases; nucleotides not matched to a gene: 10. This CDR3 is CASSQGPRGSGNNEQFF. The CDR3 coding sequence is TGTGCCAGCAGCCAAGGGCCCCGGGGTAGCGGGAACAATGAGCAGTTCTTC.

This chain joins TRBV13 and TRBJ1-2; D not certain. This CDR3 is built from 13 residues. Per the germline V gene, CDR1 is PRHDT and CDR2 is FYEKMQ (reference sequence). V lost 10 bases, J lost 0 bases, and 12 bases lay in between. Here the CDR3 reads CATQPAANYGYTF. The DNA of the CDR3 is TGTGCCACTCAACCGGCCGCTAACTATGGCTACACCTTC.

This chain uses TRBV29-1 with TRBJ1-2; the D is unclear. Trimming stripped 6 bases from V and 6 bases from J, with 11 bases between. Germline CDR1 is SQVTM and CDR2 is ANQGSEA. The CDR3 runs to 11 residues. This CDR3 is CSVRNGNGYTF. The CDR3 coding sequence is TGCAGCGTAAGGAACGGGAATGGCTACACCTTC.

The rearrangement uses TRBV28 and TRBJ2-5, with a tentative D call TRBD1 (5 bases). The CDR3 contains 15 residues. With 3 bases removed from V and 1 base from J, the gap between germline ends came to 12 bases. Germline V gene data show CDR1 as MDHEN and CDR2 as SYDVKM. The CDR3 DNA reads as TGTGCCAGCAGTTTCTTAGGGGCAGGCCAAGAGACCCAGTACTTC. Residues: CASSFLGAGQETQYF.

The chain joins TRBV4-1 to TRBJ2-2; either TRBD1 or TRBD2 may supply D (6 bases each). CDR1 and CDR2 (germline): MGHRA, YSYEKL. This CDR3 has 17 amino acids. Between the trimmed V and J ends, which lost 1 base and 4 bases, there was a span of 16 bases. The CDR3 DNA follows: TGCGCCAGCAGCCAAGGAAAGGGGGGCCTTCGCACCGGGGAGCTGTTTTTT. This translates into CASSQGKGGLRTGELFF.

This clone showed up just a few times. The chain uses TRBV7-9 and TRBJ1-2; tentatively, D is TRBD1 (6 bases). The CDR3 runs to 16 residues. The germline CDR1 and CDR2 sequences are SEHNR and FQNEAQ (reference sequence). V dropped 4 bases and J dropped 4 bases, with 19 bases sitting between them. This CDR3 reads CASSSLSQHRVYGYTF. The CDR3, as DNA: TGTGCCAGCAGCTCACTTTCCCAACACAGGGTCTATGGCTACACCTTC. The full variable domain, completed using reference TRBV7-9 and TRBJ1-2, is DTGVSQNPRHKITKRGQNVTFRCDPISEHNRLYWYRQTLGQGPEFLTYFQNEAQLEKSRLLSDRFSAERPKGSFSTLEIQRTEQGDSAMYLCASSSLSQHRVYGYTFGSGTRLTVV.

The chain carries TRBV5-4 and TRBJ1-6, with 8 bases matching TRBD1. Germline V gene sequence: CDR1 SGHNT, CDR2 YYREEE (reference sequence). J gave up 6 bases and V 4 bases, and 9 bases lay outside the gene matches. This CDR3 comprises 16 residues. CDR3 DNA sequence: TGTGCCAGCAGCCCGGCCCGGGACAGGAGTAATTCACCCCTCCACTTT. Translating gives CASSPARDRSNSPLHF.

This chain connects TRBV18 to TRBJ1-1; unclear D gene. This CDR3 contains 11 residues. V was cut by 3 bases and J by 1 base, with 0 bases left in between. Looked up from germline, CDR1 is KGHSH and CDR2 is LQKENI. CDR3 DNA sequence: TGTGCCAGCTCACCGAACACTGAAGCTTTCTTT. Translation: CASSPNTEAFF.

The gene calls are TRBV24-1 and TRBJ2-1; TRBD1 aligns across 9 bases. Trimming cost V 1 base and J 4 bases; bases outside gene matches: 4. Germline V gene lookup returns CDR1 KGHDR and CDR2 SFDVKD. This CDR3 contains 16 residues. CDR3 bases: TGTGCCACCAGTGATTTAACAGGGGGCGGGTACAATGAGCAGTTCTTC. Its translation is CATSDLTGGGYNEQFF.

V and J are TRBV18 and TRBJ2-6; unclear D gene. CDR3 length equals 14 residues. V shed 3 bases and J shed 0 bases, with 3 bases lying between them. From germline, CDR1 is KGHSH and CDR2 LQKENI. The CDR3 DNA reads TGTGCCAGCTCACCGGGCTCTGGGGCCAACGTCCTGACTTTC. It encodes CASSPGSGANVLTF.

This chain links TRBV18 with TRBJ1-6, with 7 nucleotides matching TRBD1. The germline V gene has CDR1 KGHSH and CDR2 LQKENI. CDR3 length: 14 amino acids. The V gene end was trimmed by 5 bases and the J gene end by 9 bases; junction bases not matched to a gene: 7. The CDR3 bases are TGTGCCAGCTCAAGGGACAGCGGGCGTTCACCCCTCCACTTT. Translated, it gives CASSRDSGRSPLHF.

This clone was seen a handful of times. The chain carries TRBV5-4 and TRBJ2-3, with TRBD1 matching 9 bases. The V and J ends lost 4 bases and 6 bases, in that order; junction bases with no gene match: 15. The CDR3 sequence is 17 residues long. Per germline, CDR1 SGHNT and CDR2 YYREEE (reference sequence). In DNA form, the CDR3 reads TGTGCCAGCAGCCAAGGACAGGGGCAATTAGCGGCGGATACGCAGTATTTT. Amino acid sequence: CASSQGQGQLAADTQYF.

CDR3 DNA sequence: TGTGCCAGTAGCCCGGACAGGGGTAAATATCAGCCCCAGCATTTT. The encoded protein is CASSPDRGKYQPQHF. V and J are TRBV19 and TRBJ1-5; 9 bases fit TRBD1. In germline, CDR1 is LNHDA, CDR2 SQIVND (reference sequence). This CDR3 contains 15 residues. The trim removed 6 bases at V and 5 bases at J, leaving 8 bases unmatched.

The V and J genes are TRBV7-6 and TRBJ2-3, with D tentatively TRBD2 (5 bases). The ends were cut back, 0 bases at V and 11 bases at J, with 9 bases in the middle. CDR1 is SGHVS, CDR2 FNYEAQ, per germline. The CDR3 spans 12 residues. CDR3 protein: CASSLARGEQYF. The CDR3 nucleotides are TGTGCCAGCAGCTTAGCTCGGGGTGAGCAGTATTTT.

The rearrangement links TRBV5-8 to TRBJ2-1, with 8 nucleotides matching TRBD1. Per the germline V gene, CDR1 is SGHTS and CDR2 is YDEGEE. The CDR3 spans 14 residues. V lost 2 bases and J lost 15; bases outside the gene matches: 13. The CDR3 loop reads CASSFPQGASAWFF. In nucleotides, the CDR3 is TGTGCCAGCAGCTTCCCCCAGGGGGCCTCGGCGTGGTTCTTC.

CDR3 sequence: CASLGGATYEQYF. CDR3 DNA: TGCGCCAGCCTAGGAGGGGCCACCTACGAGCAGTACTTC. This chain links TRBV10-2 with TRBJ2-7, with D perhaps matching TRBD2 (6 bases). Trimming took off 8 bases at V and 2 bases at J, with 13 bases between the two ends. Looked up from germline, CDR1 is WSHSY and CDR2 is SAAADI. The CDR3 has 13 amino acids.

Regarding this clone: Other DNA sequences in the same sample also yield this CDR3. The rearrangement uses TRBV30 and TRBJ1-1; D remains unclear. The germline V gene encodes CDR1 GTSNPN and CDR2 SVGIG (reference sequence). V shed 0 bases and J shed 0 bases, with 5 bases lying between them. The CDR3 covers 13 residues. The CDR3 DNA reads TGTGCCTGGAGTGTCGGTATGAACACTGAAGCTTTCTTT. Translation gives CAWSVGMNTEAFF.

This rearrangement joins TRBV5-1 to TRBJ1-1, with a weak D call TRBD1 (6 bases). The CDR3 sequence is 15 residues long. Trimming cost V 5 bases and J 2 bases, with 16 bases left between them. Germline V gene lookup returns CDR1 SGHRS and CDR2 YFSETQ. This CDR3 is CASRDTGNVNTEAFF. CDR3 DNA: TGCGCCAGCAGAGATACAGGGAACGTAAACACTGAAGCTTTCTTT.

This chain uses TRBV4-1 with TRBJ2-3; the D call may be TRBD1 or TRBD2 (5 bases each). Trimming stripped 4 bases from V and 7 bases from J, with 18 bases between. This CDR3 region has 15 residues. In germline, CDR1 is MGHRA, CDR2 YSYEKL. CDR3 sequence: CASSPGTRSSYTQYF. Written as DNA, the CDR3 is TGCGCCAGCAGCCCCGGGACCCGATCCAGTTATACGCAGTATTTT.

The chain combines TRBV3-1 (or the pseudogene TRBV3-2) with TRBJ2-5; D is perhaps TRBD1 (5 bases). CDR1 LGHDT and CDR2 YNNKEL come from the germline V gene (reference sequence). V was clipped by 4 bases and J by 8 bases, with 8 bases between them. The CDR3 runs to 11 residues. CDR3 protein: CASSLQGTQYF. CDR3 sequence (DNA): TGTGCCAGCAGCCTTCAGGGAACCCAGTACTTC.

This chain uses TRBV5-6 with TRBJ2-2, with D possibly being TRBD1 or TRBD2 (5 bases each). The germline V gene has CDR1 SGHDT and CDR2 YYEEEE. V was shortened by 6 bases and J by 4 bases, with 22 bases between the two germline ends. The CDR3 consists of 17 residues. The CDR3 region is CASTTHPGRSLTGELFF. Here the CDR3 DNA reads TGTGCCAGCACCACACACCCGGGACGCAGTCTCACCGGGGAGCTGTTTTTT.

V gene TRBV5-4 combines with J gene TRBJ1-2; D unresolved. V was pared by 1 base and J by 8 bases, with 12 bases between. CDR3 length: 13 amino acids. Germline V gene data show CDR1 as SGHNT and CDR2 as YYREEE (reference sequence). The CDR3 protein is CASSLPGLKGYTF. The DNA of the CDR3 is TGTGCCAGCAGCTTGCCCGGTTTAAAGGGCTACACCTTC.

The gene calls are TRBV29-1 and TRBJ1-6; D possibly corresponds to TRBD1 (6 bases). V was shortened by 6 bases and J by 6 bases, with 12 bases between the two germline ends. Germline assignment: CDR1 SQVTM and CDR2 ANQGSEA. The CDR3 is made up of 13 amino acids. Written as DNA, the CDR3 is TGCAGCGTCCGGGGGACACCTAATTCACCCCTCCACTTT. Protein product: CSVRGTPNSPLHF.

A few counts support this clone. The V call is TRBV6-5, the J call TRBJ1-4; D is unclear. The CDR3 totals 14 residues. Germline V gene data show CDR1 as MNHEY and CDR2 as SVGAGI. Trimming pared 4 bases from V and 11 bases from J, leaving 17 bases between. CDR3 protein: CASSSADSIGKLFF. The CDR3 region has the DNA TGTGCCAGCAGTTCCGCGGACTCCATAGGGAAACTGTTTTTT.

The count of this clone is one. J is TRBJ1-2 and V is TRBV28, with D hard to call. Germline-derived CDR1 and CDR2 are MDHEN and SYDVKM. The V gene lost 6 bases and the J gene lost 7 bases, with 18 bases spanning the gap. This CDR3 region has 14 residues. CDR3 DNA sequence: TGTGCCAGCAGCCCTTCCATTTCCTCCCTTGGCTACACCTTC. Its translation: CASSPSISSLGYTF.

The chain uses TRBV2 and TRBJ1-6, with 10 bases lining up with TRBD1. CDR3 length: 16 residues. V dropped 5 bases and J dropped 8; count of bases not matched to a gene: 9. CDR1 and CDR2 from the germline V gene are SNHLY and FYNNEI. The CDR3 sequence: CASSSGTGVLDSPLHF. CDR3 sequence (DNA): TGTGCCAGCAGTTCCGGGACAGGGGTACTTGATTCACCCCTCCACTTT. Supplemented by reference TRBV2 and TRBJ1-6, the full variable domain reads EPEVTQTPSHQVTQMGQEVILRCVPISNHLYFYWYRQILGQKVEFLVSFYNNEISEKSEIFDDQFSVERPDGSNFTLKIRSTKLEDSAMYFCASSSGTGVLDSPLHFGNGTRLTVT.